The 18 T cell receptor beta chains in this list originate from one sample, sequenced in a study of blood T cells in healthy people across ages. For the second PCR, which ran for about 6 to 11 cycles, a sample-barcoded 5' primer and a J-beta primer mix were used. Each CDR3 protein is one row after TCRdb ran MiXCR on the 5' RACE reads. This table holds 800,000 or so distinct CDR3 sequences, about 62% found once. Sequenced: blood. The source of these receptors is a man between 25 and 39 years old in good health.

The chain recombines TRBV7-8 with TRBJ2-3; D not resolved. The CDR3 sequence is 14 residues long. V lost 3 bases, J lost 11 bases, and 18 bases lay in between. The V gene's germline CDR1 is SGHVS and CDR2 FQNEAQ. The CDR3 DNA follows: TGTGCCAGCAGCTTTAGAGGACCAGCCGAGGTGCAGTATTTT. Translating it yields CASSFRGPAEVQYF. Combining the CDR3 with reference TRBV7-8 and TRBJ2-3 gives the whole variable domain GAGVSQSPRYKVAKRGQDVALRCDPISGHVSLFWYQQALGQGPEFLTYFQNEAQLDKSGLPSDRFFAERPEGSVSTLKIQRTQQEDSAVYLCASSFRGPAEVQYFGPGTRLTVL.

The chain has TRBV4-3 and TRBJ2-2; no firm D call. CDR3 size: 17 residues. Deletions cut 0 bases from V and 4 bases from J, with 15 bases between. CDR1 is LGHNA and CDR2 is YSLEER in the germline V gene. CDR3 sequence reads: CASSQDPYTLPTGELFF. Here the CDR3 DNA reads TGCGCCAGCAGCCAAGATCCCTATACGCTCCCCACCGGGGAGCTGTTTTTT.

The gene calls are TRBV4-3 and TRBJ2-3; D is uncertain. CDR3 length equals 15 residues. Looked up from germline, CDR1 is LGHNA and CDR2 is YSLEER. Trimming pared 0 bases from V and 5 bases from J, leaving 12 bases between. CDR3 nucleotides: TGCGCCAGCAGCCAAGACGGCAGGTCTGGAGATACGCAGTATTTT. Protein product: CASSQDGRSGDTQYF.

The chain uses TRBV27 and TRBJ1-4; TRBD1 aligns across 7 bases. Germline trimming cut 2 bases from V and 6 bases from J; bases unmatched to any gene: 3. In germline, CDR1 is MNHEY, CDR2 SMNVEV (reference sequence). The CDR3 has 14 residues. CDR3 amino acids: CASSLNRGDEKLFF. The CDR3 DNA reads TGTGCCAGCAGTTTAAACAGGGGCGATGAAAAACTGTTTTTT.

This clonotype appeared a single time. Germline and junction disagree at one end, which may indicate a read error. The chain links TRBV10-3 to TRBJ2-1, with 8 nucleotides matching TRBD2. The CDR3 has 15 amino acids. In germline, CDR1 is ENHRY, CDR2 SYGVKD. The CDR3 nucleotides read TGTGCCATCAGTGTTTACGGGGGGGCTGAGAATGTGCAGTTCTTC. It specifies CAISVYGGAENVQFF.

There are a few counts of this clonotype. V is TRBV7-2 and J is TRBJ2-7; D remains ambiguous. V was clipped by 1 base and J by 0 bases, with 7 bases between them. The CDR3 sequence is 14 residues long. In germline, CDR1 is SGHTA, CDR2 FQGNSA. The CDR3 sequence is CASSLGQNSYEQYF. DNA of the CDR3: TGTGCCAGCAGCTTAGGGCAGAACTCCTACGAGCAGTACTTC.

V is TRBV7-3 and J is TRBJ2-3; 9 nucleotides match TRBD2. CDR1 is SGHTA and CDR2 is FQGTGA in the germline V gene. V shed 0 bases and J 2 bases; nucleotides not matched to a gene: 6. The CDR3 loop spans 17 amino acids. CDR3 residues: CASSLTGLAGSTDTQYF. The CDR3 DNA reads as TGTGCCAGCAGCTTAACGGGGCTAGCGGGATCCACAGATACGCAGTATTTT.

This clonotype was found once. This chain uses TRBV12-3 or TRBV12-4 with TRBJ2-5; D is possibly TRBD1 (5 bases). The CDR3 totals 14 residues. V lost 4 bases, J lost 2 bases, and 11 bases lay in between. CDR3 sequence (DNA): TGTGCCAGCAGTTCACTGAGACAGCAAGAGACCCAGTACTTC. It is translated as CASSSLRQQETQYF.

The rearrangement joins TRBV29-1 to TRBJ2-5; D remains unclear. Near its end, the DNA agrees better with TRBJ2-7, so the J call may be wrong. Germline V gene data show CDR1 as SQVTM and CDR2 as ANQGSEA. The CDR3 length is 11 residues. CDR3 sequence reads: CSVIVDYEQYF. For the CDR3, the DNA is TGCAGCGTTATAGTTGACTACGAGCAGTACTTC.

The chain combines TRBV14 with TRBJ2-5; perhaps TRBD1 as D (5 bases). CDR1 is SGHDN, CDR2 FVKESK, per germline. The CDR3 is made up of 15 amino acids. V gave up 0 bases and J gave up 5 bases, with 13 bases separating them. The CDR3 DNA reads TGTGCCAGCAGCCAAGACGGTTGGGGCTACGAGACCCAGTACTTC. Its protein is CASSQDGWGYETQYF.

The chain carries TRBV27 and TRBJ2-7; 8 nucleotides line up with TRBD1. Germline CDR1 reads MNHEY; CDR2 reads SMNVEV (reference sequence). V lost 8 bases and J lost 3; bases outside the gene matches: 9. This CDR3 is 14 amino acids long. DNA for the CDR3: TGTGCCAGCGGACCCGACAGGGGATACTACGAGCAGTACTTC. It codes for CASGPDRGYYEQYF.

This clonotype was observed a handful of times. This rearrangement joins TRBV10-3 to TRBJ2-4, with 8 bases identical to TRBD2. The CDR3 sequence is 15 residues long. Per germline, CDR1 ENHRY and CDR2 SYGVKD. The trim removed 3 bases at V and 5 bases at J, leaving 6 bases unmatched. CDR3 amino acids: CAISDSPAGENIQYF. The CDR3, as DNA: TGTGCCATCAGTGATAGCCCAGCGGGGGAAAACATTCAGTACTTC.

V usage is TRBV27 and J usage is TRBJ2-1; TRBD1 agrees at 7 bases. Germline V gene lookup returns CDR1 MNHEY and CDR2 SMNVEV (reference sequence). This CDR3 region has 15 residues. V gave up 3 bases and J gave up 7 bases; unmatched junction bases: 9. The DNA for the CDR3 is TGTGCCAGCAGTTTTTCAGGGGGTCAAAAGAATGAGCAGTTCTTC. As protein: CASSFSGGQKNEQFF.

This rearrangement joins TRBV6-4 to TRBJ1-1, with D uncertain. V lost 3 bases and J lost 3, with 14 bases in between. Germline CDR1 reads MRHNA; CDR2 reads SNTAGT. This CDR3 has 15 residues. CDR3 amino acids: CASSETRPLYTEAFF. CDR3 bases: TGTGCCAGCAGTGAAACTAGGCCCCTCTACACTGAAGCTTTCTTT.

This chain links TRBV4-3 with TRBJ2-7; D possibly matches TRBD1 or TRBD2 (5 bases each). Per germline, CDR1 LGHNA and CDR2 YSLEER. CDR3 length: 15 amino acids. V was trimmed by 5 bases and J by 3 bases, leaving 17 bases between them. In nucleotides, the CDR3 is TGCGCCAGCAGCGACTACTCCGGGACCAGCTACGAGCAGTACTTC. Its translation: CASSDYSGTSYEQYF.

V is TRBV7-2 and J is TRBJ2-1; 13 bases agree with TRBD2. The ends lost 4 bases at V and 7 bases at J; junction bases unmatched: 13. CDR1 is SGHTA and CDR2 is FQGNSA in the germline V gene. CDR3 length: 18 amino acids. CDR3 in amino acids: CASSSSPWTSGGGNEQFF. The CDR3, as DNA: TGTGCCAGCAGCTCCAGCCCCTGGACTAGCGGGGGCGGGAATGAGCAGTTCTTC. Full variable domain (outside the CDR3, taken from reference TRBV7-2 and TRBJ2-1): GAGVSQSPSNKVTEKGKDVELRCDPISGHTALYWYRQSLGQGLEFLIYFQGNSAPDKSGLPSDRFSAERTGGSVSTLTIQRTQQEDSAVYLCASSSSPWTSGGGNEQFFGPGTRLTVL.

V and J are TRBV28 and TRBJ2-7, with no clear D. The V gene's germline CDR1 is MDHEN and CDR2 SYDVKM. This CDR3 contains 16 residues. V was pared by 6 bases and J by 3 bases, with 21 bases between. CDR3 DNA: TGTGCCAGCAGCCCCACATGGAAGGTCCGAGGCTACGAGCAGTACTTC. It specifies CASSPTWKVRGYEQYF.

This CDR3 reads CASTQYAGLGYTF. The CDR3 DNA is TGTGCCAGTACACAGTACGCCGGTTTAGGCTACACCTTC. This rearrangement joins TRBV6-5 to TRBJ1-2; D remains ambiguous. This CDR3 has 13 residues. Germline CDR1 reads MNHEY; CDR2 reads SVGAGI. The V and J ends lost 9 bases and 8 bases respectively, with 19 bases between them.